One and the same sample provided the 15 T cell receptor beta chains below, sequenced in a study of T cells in Graves' hyperthyroidism and ophthalmopathy. Researchers amplified the TCR beta CDR3 regions from RNA transcripts. TCR CDR3 underwent first-round RT-PCR with the HTBI primer set. One entry per CDR3 protein results from TCRdb running MiXCR on the multiplex PCR reads. This sample has some 350,000 distinct CDR3 sequences, with approximately 25% found just once. The sample consisted of blood. All receptors derive from a man aged 45-65 years with Graves' hyperthyroidism.

This chain links TRBV6-1 with TRBJ2-1; perhaps TRBD2 as D (6 bases). The CDR3 loop spans 16 amino acids. CDR1 and CDR2 from the germline V gene are MNHNS and SASEGT. Trimming removed 6 bases from V and 0 bases from J, with 15 bases in between. CDR3 coding DNA: TGTGCCAGCAGACGATCCGGGAGTAGCTCCTACAATGAGCAGTTCTTC. Amino acid sequence: CASRRSGSSSYNEQFF.

Comment on this clonotype: This may be a read error, as it is one base from a much larger clone. It is likely a read error, because the conserved phenylalanine at the end of the CDR3 is missing. The chain joins TRBV27 to TRBJ2-1; D is ambiguous. Looked up from germline, CDR1 is MNHEY and CDR2 is SMNVEV (reference sequence). The V end was cut by 3 bases, the J end by 0 bases, with 6 bases between. The CDR3 is made up of 14 amino acids. CDR3 DNA sequence: TGTGCCAGCAGTTTCCGGAGCTCCTACAATGAGCAGTTCCTC. Translation gives CASSFRSSYNEQFL.

This chain joins TRBV28 and TRBJ2-7; 8 bases match TRBD2. The CDR3 length is 15 residues. Germline CDR1 MDHEN, CDR2 SYDVKM. Losses at the gene ends were 10 bases for V and 0 bases for J; bases not matched to a gene: 11. CDR3 residues: CATETSEMSSYEQYF. CDR3 nucleotides: TGTGCCACCGAGACTAGCGAGATGAGCTCCTACGAGCAGTACTTC.

This sequence joins TRBV7-2 and TRBJ2-5; 9 bases match TRBD2. The V segment lost 0 bases and the J segment 5 bases; nucleotides outside the gene matches: 7. The CDR3 is 16 amino acids. Germline V gene lookup returns CDR1 SGHTA and CDR2 FQGNSA. CDR3 sequence reads: CASSLASGSSRETQYF. In DNA form, the CDR3 reads TGTGCCAGCAGCTTAGCTAGCGGGAGCTCCAGGGAGACCCAGTACTTC.

This clonotype was observed many times. The gene calls are TRBV6-1 and TRBJ1-1, with a tentative D call TRBD1 (6 bases). Germline V lookup: CDR1 MNHNS, CDR2 SASEGT. The CDR3 sequence is 13 residues long. V was pared by 7 bases and J by 3 bases, with 12 bases between. The CDR3 protein is CASKNRVDTEAFF. CDR3 sequence (DNA): TGTGCCAGCAAAAACAGGGTCGACACTGAAGCTTTCTTT.

The rearrangement joins TRBV11-2 to TRBJ1-6; weak D call: TRBD1 (5 bases). The CDR3 runs 13 residues. The V gene's germline CDR1 is SGHAT and CDR2 FQNNGV. V was clipped by 2 bases and J by 9 bases, with 8 bases between them. The CDR3 loop reads CASSLPGPSPLHF. DNA for the CDR3: TGTGCCAGCAGCTTACCGGGGCCTTCACCCCTCCACTTT. The full variable domain, in which reference TRBV11-2 and TRBJ1-6 provide the parts outside the CDR3, is EAGVAQSPRYKIIEKRQSVAFWCNPISGHATLYWYQQILGQGPKLLIQFQNNGVVDDSQLPKDRFSAERLKGVDSTLKIQPAKLEDSAVYLCASSLPGPSPLHFGNGTRLTVT.

The table lists this clonotype with many counts. The chain is built from TRBV2 and TRBJ2-3, with D possibly TRBD1 on 6 matching bases. V was pared by 6 bases and J by 3 bases, with 13 bases between. Germline CDR1 reads SNHLY; CDR2 reads FYNNEI. The CDR3 totals 14 residues. The CDR3, as DNA: TGTGCCAGCAGAGGGGGTTTGAAAACAGATACGCAGTATTTT. Residues: CASRGGLKTDTQYF.

This clonotype was counted at least ten times. The rearrangement links TRBV5-1 to TRBJ1-1; D might be TRBD1 (6 bases). The germline CDR1 and CDR2 sequences are SGHRS and YFSETQ. Trimming removed 0 bases at V and 2 bases at J, with 11 bases between. The CDR3 is made up of 15 amino acids. In DNA form, the CDR3 reads TGCGCCAGCAGCTTGGATGGACAGACAAACACTGAAGCTTTCTTT. Translating gives CASSLDGQTNTEAFF.

This chain connects TRBV12-5 to TRBJ2-7; a possible D gene is TRBD1 (6 bases). V lost 7 bases and J 1 base, leaving 14 bases between the germline ends. The CDR3 covers 14 residues. The V gene's germline CDR1 is LGHNT and CDR2 FRNRAP. This CDR3 reads CASAEGGLSYEQYF. The CDR3, as DNA: TGTGCTAGTGCCGAAGGGGGATTATCCTACGAGCAGTACTTC.

This chain joins TRBV2 and TRBJ2-2, with a possible D match to TRBD1 (5 bases). The CDR3 consists of 14 residues. Germline CDR1 and CDR2: SNHLY and FYNNEI. V was pared by 7 bases and J by 0 bases, with 9 bases between. This chain's CDR3 is CASTRQTNTGELFF. As DNA, the CDR3 is TGTGCCAGCACTAGACAGACGAACACCGGGGAGCTGTTTTTT.

This clonotype came up once. A much bigger clone sits one base away, suggesting this may be a read error. The V and J genes are TRBV28 and TRBJ2-3, with D maybe TRBD1 (5 bases). V was shortened by 6 bases and J by 0 bases, with 7 bases between the two germline ends. This CDR3 is built from 13 residues. CDR1 and CDR2 (germline): MDHEN, SYDVKM. The CDR3 protein is CASSRASTDTQYF. CDR3 bases: TGTGCCAGCAGCAGGGCCAGCACAGATACGCAGTATTTT.

The chain is built from TRBV6-1 and TRBJ1-2; possibly TRBD1 for D (6 bases). Between the trimmed V and J ends, which lost 5 bases and 0 bases, there was a span of 16 bases. Germline CDR1 and CDR2: MNHNS and SASEGT. The CDR3 has 16 amino acids. CDR3 nucleotides: TGTGCCAGCAGTCACACTCGGACAGTCCCTAACTATGGCTACACCTTC. This sequence encodes CASSHTRTVPNYGYTF.

About this clonotype itself: Germline and junction disagree at one end, which may indicate a read error. The chain uses TRBV4-2 and TRBJ1-3; no clear D gene. CDR3 length: 14 amino acids. CDR1 and CDR2 from the germline V gene are LGHNA and YNFKEQ. The chain's CDR3 is CPSSQVTAGNTVYF. The CDR3 DNA reads TGTCCCAGCAGCCAAGTGACGGCGGGAAACACCGTATATTTT.

This clonotype turned up a few times. The genes are TRBV12-3 or TRBV12-4 and TRBJ1-6; D might be TRBD1 (6 bases). Trimming removed 1 base from V and 5 bases from J, with 12 bases in between. This CDR3 has 16 residues. CDR3 in DNA: TGTGCCAGCAGTTTAGAAGCCCGGGGGCATAATTCACCCCTCCACTTT. This encodes CASSLEARGHNSPLHF.

Only a few counts were recorded for this clonotype. This chain connects TRBV24-1 to TRBJ2-5; 11 nucleotides align to TRBD1. The CDR3 is 22 residues long. The V segment lost 3 bases and the J segment 0 bases; nucleotides outside the gene matches: 20. From germline, CDR1 is KGHDR and CDR2 SFDVKD. CDR3 amino acids: CATSDAGTGGTSETFYQETQYF. CDR3 nucleotides: TGTGCCACCAGTGATGCGGGGACAGGGGGAACTAGCGAAACTTTTTACCAAGAGACCCAGTACTTC.